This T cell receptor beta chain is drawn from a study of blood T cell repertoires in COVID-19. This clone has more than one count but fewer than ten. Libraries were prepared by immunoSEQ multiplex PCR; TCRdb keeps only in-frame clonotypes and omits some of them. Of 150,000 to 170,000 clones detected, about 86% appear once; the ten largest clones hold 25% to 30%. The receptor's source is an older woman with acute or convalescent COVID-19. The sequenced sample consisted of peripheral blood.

The CDR3 coding sequence is TGTGCCAGCAGTGGCAGGGGGCCTGATACGCAGTATTTT. Residues: CASSGRGPDTQYF. The chain carries TRBV12-3 or TRBV12-4 and TRBJ2-3; 8 bases match TRBD1. The CDR3 sequence is 13 residues long. Trimming took 5 bases from V and 6 from J; bases not matched to a gene: 4.